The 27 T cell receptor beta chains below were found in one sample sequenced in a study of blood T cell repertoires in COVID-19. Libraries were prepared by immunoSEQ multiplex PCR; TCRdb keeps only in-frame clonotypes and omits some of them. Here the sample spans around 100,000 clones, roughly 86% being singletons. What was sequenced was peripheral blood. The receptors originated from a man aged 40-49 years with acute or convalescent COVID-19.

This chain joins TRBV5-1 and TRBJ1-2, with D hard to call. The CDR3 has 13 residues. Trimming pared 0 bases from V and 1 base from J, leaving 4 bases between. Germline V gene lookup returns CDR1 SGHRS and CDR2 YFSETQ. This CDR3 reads CASSLDSNYGYTF. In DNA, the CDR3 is TGCGCCAGCAGCTTGGACAGTAACTATGGCTACACCTTC. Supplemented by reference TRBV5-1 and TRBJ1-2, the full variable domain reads KAGVTQTPRYLIKTRGQQVTLSCSPISGHRSVSWYQQTPGQGLQFLFEYFSETQRNKGNFPGRFSGRQFSNSRSEMNVSTLELGDSALYLCASSLDSNYGYTFGSGTRLTVV.

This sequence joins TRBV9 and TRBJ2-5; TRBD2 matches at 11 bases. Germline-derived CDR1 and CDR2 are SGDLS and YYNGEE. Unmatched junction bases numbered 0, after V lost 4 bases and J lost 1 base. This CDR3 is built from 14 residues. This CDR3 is CASSLAGGQETQYF. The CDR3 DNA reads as TGTGCCAGCAGCCTAGCGGGAGGCCAAGAGACCCAGTACTTC.

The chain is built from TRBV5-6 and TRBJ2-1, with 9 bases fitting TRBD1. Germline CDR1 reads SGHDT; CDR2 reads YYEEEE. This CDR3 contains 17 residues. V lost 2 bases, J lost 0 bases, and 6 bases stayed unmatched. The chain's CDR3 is CASSFRTGVRSYNEQFF. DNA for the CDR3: TGTGCCAGCAGCTTTAGGACAGGGGTGCGCTCCTACAATGAGCAGTTCTTC.

The CDR3 region is CASSVTPGLAGNRGTHYEQYF. The CDR3 DNA reads TGTGCCAGCAGCGTAACACCGGGACTAGCGGGAAATAGGGGTACCCACTACGAGCAGTACTTC. V gene TRBV9 combines with J gene TRBJ2-7, with 13 positions matching TRBD2. The V and J ends lost 1 base and 3 bases, in that order; junction bases with no gene match: 19. This CDR3 is 21 amino acids long. Germline loops: CDR1 SGDLS, CDR2 YYNGEE.

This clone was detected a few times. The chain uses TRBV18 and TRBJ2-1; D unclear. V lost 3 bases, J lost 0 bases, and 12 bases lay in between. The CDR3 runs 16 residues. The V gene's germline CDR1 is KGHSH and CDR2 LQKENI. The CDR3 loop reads CASSPYARSSYNEQFF. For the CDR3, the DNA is TGTGCCAGCTCACCCTACGCCCGGAGCTCCTACAATGAGCAGTTCTTC. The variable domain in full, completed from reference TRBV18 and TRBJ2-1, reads NAGVMQNPRHLVRRRGQEARLRCSPMKGHSHVYWYRQLPEEGLKFMVYLQKENIIDESGMPKERFSAEFPKEGPSILRIQQVVRGDSAAYFCASSPYARSSYNEQFFGPGTRLTVL.

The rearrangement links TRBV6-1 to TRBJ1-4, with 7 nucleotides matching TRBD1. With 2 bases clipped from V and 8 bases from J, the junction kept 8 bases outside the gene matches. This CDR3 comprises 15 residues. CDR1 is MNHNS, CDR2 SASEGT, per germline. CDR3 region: CASSETGDYWEKLFF. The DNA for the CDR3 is TGTGCCAGCAGTGAAACAGGGGATTATTGGGAAAAACTGTTTTTT.

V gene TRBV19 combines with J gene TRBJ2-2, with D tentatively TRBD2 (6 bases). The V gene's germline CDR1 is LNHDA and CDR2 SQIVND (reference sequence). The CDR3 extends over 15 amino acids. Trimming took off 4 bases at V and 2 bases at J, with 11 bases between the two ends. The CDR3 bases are TGTGCCAGTAGTAATCCGGGACTTAACACCGGGGAGCTGTTTTTT. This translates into CASSNPGLNTGELFF.

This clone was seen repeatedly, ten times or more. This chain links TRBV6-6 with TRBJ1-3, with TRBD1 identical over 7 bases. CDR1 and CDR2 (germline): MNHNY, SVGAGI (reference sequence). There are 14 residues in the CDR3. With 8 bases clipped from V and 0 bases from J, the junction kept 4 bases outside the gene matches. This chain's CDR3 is CASRGDSSGNTIYF. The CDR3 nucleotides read TGTGCCAGCCGAGGGGACAGCTCTGGAAACACCATATATTTT.

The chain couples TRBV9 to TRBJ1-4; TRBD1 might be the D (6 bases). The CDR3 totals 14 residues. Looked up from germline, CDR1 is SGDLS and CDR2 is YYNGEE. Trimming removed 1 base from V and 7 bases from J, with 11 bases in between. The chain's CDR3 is CASSVSGDGEKLFF. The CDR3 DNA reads TGTGCCAGCAGCGTATCAGGGGACGGTGAAAAACTGTTTTTT.

CDR3 region: CASSLDRAADTQYF. CDR3 DNA: TGTGCCAGCAGCTTGGACAGGGCAGCAGATACGCAGTATTTT. The J gene is TRBJ2-3, the V gene TRBV7-9; 8 bases match TRBD1. The CDR3 has 14 amino acids. J lost 4 bases, V lost 3 bases, and 3 bases had no gene match. Germline V gene data show CDR1 as SEHNR and CDR2 as FQNEAQ (reference sequence).

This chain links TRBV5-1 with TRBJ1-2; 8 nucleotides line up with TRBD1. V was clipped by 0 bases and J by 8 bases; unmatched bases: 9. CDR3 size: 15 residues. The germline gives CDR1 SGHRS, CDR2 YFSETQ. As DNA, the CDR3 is TGCGCCAGCAGCTTGGATCTGGACAGGGCGAGAGGCTACACCTTC. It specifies CASSLDLDRARGYTF.

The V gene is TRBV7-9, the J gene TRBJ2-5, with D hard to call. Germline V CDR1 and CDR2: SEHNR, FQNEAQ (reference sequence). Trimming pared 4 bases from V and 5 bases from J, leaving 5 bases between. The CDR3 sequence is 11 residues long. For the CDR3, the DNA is TGTGCCAGCAGCTCCCAGGAGACCCAGTACTTC. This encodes CASSSQETQYF.

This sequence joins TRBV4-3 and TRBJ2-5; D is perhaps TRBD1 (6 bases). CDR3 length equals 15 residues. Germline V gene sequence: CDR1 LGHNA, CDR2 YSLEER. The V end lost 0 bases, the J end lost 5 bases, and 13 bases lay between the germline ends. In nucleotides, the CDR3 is TGCGCCAGCAGCCAAGATTACAGGGAAGGCGAGACCCAGTACTTC. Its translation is CASSQDYREGETQYF.

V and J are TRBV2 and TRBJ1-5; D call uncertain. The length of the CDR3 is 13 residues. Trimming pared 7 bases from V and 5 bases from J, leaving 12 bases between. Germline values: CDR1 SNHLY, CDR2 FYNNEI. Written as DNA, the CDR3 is TGTGCCAGCAATGACGGGCGGGATCAGCCCCAGCATTTT. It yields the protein CASNDGRDQPQHF.

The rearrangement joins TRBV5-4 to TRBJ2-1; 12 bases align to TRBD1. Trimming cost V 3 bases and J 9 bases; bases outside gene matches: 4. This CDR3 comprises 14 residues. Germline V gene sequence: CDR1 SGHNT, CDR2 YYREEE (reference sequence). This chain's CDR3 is CASSSGQGAGEQFF. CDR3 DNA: TGTGCCAGCAGCTCGGGACAGGGGGCTGGTGAGCAGTTCTTC.

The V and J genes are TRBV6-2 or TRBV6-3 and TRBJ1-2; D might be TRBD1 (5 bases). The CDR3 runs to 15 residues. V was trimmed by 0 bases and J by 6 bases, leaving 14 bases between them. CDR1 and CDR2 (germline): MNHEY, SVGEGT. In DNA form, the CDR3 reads TGTGCCAGCAGTTACTCGACAGTGATCCCTGATGGCTACACCTTC. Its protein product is CASSYSTVIPDGYTF.

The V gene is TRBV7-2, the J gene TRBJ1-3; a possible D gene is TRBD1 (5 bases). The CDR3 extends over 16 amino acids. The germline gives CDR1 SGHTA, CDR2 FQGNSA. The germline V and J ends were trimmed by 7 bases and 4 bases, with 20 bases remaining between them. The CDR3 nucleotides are TGTGCCAGCACTTCCCCCGCCGGGACTTCCGGAAACACCATATATTTT. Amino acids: CASTSPAGTSGNTIYF.

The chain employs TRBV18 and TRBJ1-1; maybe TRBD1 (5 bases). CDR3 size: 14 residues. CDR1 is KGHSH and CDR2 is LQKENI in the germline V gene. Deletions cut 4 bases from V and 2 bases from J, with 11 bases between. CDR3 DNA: TGTGCCAGCTCACGACAGAATCTAAACACTGAAGCTTTCTTT. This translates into CASSRQNLNTEAFF.

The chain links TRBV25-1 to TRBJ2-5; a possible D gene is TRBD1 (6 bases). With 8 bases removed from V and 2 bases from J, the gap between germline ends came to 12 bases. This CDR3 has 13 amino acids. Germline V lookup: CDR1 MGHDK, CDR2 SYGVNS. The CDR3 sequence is CASGEGGQETQYF. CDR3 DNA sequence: TGTGCCAGCGGAGAAGGGGGTCAAGAGACCCAGTACTTC.

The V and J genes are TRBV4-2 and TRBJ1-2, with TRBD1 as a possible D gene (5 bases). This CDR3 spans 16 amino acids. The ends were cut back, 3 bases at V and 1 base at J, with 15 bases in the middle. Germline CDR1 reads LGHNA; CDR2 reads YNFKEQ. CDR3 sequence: CASSQAGGAVNYGYTF. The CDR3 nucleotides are TGTGCCAGCAGCCAGGCGGGAGGGGCGGTTAACTATGGCTACACCTTC.

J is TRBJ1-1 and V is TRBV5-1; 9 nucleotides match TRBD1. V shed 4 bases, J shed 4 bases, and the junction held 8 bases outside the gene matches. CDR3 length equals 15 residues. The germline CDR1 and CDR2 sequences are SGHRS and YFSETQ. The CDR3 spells CASSLTGTGTTEAFF. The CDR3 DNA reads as TGCGCCAGCAGCCTAACCGGGACAGGGACCACTGAAGCTTTCTTT.

CDR3: CASSYSDRGIGEKLFF. The CDR3 nucleotides are TGTGCCAGCAGTTACTCGGACAGGGGGATCGGGGAAAAACTGTTTTTT. The chain couples TRBV6-6 to TRBJ1-4; 10 nucleotides match TRBD1. J gave up 8 bases and V 0 bases, and 6 bases lay outside the gene matches. The CDR3 has 16 residues. From germline, CDR1 is MNHNY and CDR2 SVGAGI (reference sequence).

The CDR3 DNA sequence: TGTGCCAGCTTCCTCCTAGCGGGAGTGGGGGAGACCCAGTACTTC. Protein: CASFLLAGVGETQYF. This rearrangement joins TRBV7-8 to TRBJ2-5, with 10 positions matching TRBD2. The trim removed 8 bases at V and 5 bases at J, leaving 11 bases unmatched. Germline-derived CDR1 and CDR2 are SGHVS and FQNEAQ. The length of the CDR3 is 15 residues.

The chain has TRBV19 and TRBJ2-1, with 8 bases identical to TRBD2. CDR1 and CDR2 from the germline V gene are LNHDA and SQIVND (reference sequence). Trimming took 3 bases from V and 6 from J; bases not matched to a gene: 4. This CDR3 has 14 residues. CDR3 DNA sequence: TGTGCCAGTAGTATTAGCGGGGTCGCCAATGAGCAGTTCTTC. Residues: CASSISGVANEQFF.

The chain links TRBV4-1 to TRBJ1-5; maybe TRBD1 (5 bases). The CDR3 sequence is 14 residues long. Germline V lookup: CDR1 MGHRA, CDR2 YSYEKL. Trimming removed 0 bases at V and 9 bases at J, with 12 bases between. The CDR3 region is CASSQELGVSPQHF. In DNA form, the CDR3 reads TGCGCCAGCAGCCAAGAGCTAGGGGTCTCGCCCCAGCATTTT.

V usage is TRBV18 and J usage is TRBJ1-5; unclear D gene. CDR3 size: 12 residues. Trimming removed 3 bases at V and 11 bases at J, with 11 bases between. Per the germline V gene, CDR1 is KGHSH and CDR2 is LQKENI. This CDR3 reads CASSPSGEAQHF. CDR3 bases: TGTGCCAGCTCACCGTCGGGTGAGGCCCAGCATTTT.

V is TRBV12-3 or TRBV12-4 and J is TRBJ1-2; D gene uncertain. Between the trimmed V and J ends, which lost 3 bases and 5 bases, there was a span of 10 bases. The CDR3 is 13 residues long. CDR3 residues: CASSLSQEYGYTF. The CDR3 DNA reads TGTGCCAGCAGTTTGAGTCAGGAATATGGCTACACCTTC.